The 3 T cell receptor beta chains presented below share a single source sample, sequenced in a study of metastatic and nonmetastatic thyroid tumors. TCRdb re-analyzed the PCR reads through MiXCR. The data contain around 20,000 clones, roughly 22% of them seen just once; the ten biggest clones take up 8.1%. Before thyroid surgery, none of the patients had received any treatment. Sequenced: adjacent normal tissue. The receptors were gathered from a female donor with papillary thyroid cancer or a benign thyroid nodule (not recorded which). Some clones in this sample may be carry-over from other donors' samples.

This clone was seen at least ten times. The chain has TRBV5-6 and TRBJ1-3, with D possibly being TRBD1 (5 bases). The germline V gene has CDR1 SGHDT and CDR2 YYEEEE. Between the trimmed V and J ends, which lost 2 bases and 3 bases, there was a span of 21 bases. The CDR3 runs to 18 residues. CDR3 region: CASSFHLAPGGGGNTIYF. For the CDR3, the DNA is TGTGCCAGCAGCTTCCACTTGGCTCCCGGGGGAGGTGGAAACACCATATATTTT.

The J gene is TRBJ1-1, the V gene TRBV20-1; 12 bases map to TRBD1. Germline V gene sequence: CDR1 DFQATT, CDR2 SNEGSKA (reference sequence). This CDR3 has 18 amino acids. V dropped 5 bases and J dropped 4; count of bases not matched to a gene: 17. The CDR3 loop is CSAALSSGQGASGTEAFF. The CDR3 coding sequence is TGCAGTGCTGCCCTCTCATCGGGACAGGGGGCGTCGGGCACTGAAGCTTTCTTT.

The rearrangement uses TRBV20-1 and TRBJ1-2; TRBD1 agrees at 7 bases. Germline lookup yields CDR1 DFQATT and CDR2 SNEGSKA (reference sequence). The CDR3 contains 14 residues. V trimming: 4 bases; J trimming: 5 bases; junction bases outside the gene matches: 10. The CDR3 region has the DNA TGCAGTGCTACCCTGACAGGGTCGGGTTATGGCTACACCTTC. It translates to CSATLTGSGYGYTF.